The entry that follows covers one T cell receptor beta chain sequence. One junction end does not reproduce the germline sequence, and a read error may be involved. This specimen comes from a study of control samples from healthy donors and cancer patients. This CDR3 region has 10 residues. The assay was immunoSEQ multiplex PCR, and TCRdb's table has in-frame clones only and misses some. The sample holds fewer than 300,000 clones, around 80% seen once. This TCR was sampled from a woman aged 55-69 years with lung cancer. The source material was PBMCs. The chain employs TRBV12-3 or TRBV12-4 and TRBJ2-1, with D hard to call. The CDR3 DNA is TGTGCCAGCAGTTTACGCCCCTGGCTCTTC. Residues: CASSLRPWLF.